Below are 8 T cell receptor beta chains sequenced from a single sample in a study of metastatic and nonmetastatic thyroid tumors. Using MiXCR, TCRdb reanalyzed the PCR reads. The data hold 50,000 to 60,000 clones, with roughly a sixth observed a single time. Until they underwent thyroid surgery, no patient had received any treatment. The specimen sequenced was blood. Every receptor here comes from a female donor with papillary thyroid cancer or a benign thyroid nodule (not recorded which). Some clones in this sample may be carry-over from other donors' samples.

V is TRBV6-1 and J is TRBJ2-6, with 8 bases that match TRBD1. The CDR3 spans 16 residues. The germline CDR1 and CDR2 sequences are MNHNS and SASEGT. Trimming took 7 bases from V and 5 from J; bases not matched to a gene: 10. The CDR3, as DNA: TGTGCCAGCACAGTACAGGGGGAGATGTGGGCCAACGTCCTGACTTTC. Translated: CASTVQGEMWANVLTF.

The DNA of the CDR3 is TGTGCCTGGAGTGCCCCCGCTACGCAGTATTTT. Translated: CAWSAPATQYF. The chain couples TRBV30 to TRBJ2-3; D unclear. From germline, CDR1 is GTSNPN and CDR2 SVGIG (reference sequence). V shed 1 base and J shed 8 bases, with 7 bases lying between them. This CDR3 spans 11 amino acids. The variable domain in full, with the rest retrieved from reference TRBV30 and TRBJ2-3, is SQTIHQWPATLVQPVGSPLSLECTVEGTSNPNLYWYRQAAGRGLQLLFYSVGIGQISSEVPQNLSASRPQDRQFILSSKKLLLSDSGFYLCAWSAPATQYFGPGTRLTVL.

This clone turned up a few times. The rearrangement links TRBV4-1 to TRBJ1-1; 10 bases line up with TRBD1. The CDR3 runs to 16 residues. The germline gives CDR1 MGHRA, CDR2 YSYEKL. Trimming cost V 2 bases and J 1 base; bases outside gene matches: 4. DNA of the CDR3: TGCGCCAGCAGCCAAAGCGGACAGGGGGGGAACACTGAAGCTTTCTTT. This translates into CASSQSGQGGNTEAFF.

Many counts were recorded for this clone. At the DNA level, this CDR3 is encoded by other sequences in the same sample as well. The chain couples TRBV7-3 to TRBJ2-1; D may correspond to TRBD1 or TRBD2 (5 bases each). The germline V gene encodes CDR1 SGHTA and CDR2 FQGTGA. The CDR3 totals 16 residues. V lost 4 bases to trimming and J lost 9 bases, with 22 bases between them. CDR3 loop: CASSSTGTERGIEQFF. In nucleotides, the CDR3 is TGTGCCAGCAGCTCAACCGGGACCGAAAGAGGGATTGAGCAGTTCTTC. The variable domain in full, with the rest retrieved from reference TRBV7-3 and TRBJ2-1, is GAGVSQTPSNKVTEKGKYVELRCDPISGHTALYWYRQSLGQGPEFLIYFQGTGAADDSGLPNDRFFAVRPEGSVSTLKIQRTERGDSAVYLCASSSTGTERGIEQFFGPGTRLTVL.

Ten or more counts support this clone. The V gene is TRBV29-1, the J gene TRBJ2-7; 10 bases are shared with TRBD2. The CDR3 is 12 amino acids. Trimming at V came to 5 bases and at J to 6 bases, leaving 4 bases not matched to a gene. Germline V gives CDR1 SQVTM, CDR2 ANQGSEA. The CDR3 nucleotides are TGCAGCGTTAGGCTAGCGGGAGCCGAGCAGTACTTC. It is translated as CSVRLAGAEQYF.

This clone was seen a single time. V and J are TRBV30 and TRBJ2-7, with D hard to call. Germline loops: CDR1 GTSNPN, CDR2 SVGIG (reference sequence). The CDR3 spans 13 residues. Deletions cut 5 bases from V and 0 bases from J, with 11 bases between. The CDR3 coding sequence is TGTGCCTGGTCTTTGTCCCACTCCTACGAGCAGTACTTC. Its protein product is CAWSLSHSYEQYF.

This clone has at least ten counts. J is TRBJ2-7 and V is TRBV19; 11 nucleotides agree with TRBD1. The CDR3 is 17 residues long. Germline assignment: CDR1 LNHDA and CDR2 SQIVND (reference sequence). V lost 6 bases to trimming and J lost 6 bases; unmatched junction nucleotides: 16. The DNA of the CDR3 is TGTGCCAGTAGCCGCCGAGGACAGGGGGCAGGTTTTGGCGAGCAGTACTTC. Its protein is CASSRRGQGAGFGEQYF.

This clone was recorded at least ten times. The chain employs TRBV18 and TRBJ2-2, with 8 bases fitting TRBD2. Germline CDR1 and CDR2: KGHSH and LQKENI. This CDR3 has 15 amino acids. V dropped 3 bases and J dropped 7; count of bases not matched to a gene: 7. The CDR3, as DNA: TGTGCCAGCTCACCGGACGGGAGGGCCATCGGGGAGCTGTTTTTT. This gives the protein CASSPDGRAIGELFF.